These 30 T cell receptor beta chains were all obtained from the same sample, sequenced in a study of human T cells and chemical hapten exposure (dated by TCRdb to about 2021). Explained via the paper, the time point label denotes: patch test 2, 6 weeks after DPC sensitization. What the treatment or condition label conveys for this sample: therapeutic diphenylcyclopropenone sensitization with weekly scalp DPC. Total RNA was extracted from unfractionated whole blood collected in Tempus Blood RNA tubes. The library relied on RACE. The instrument given in TCRdb is NextSeq 500. Starting from the raw public reads, TCRdb applied fastp trimming at Q25, assembled clones with MiXCR and retained in-frame beta chains. Each entry merges the rows of one CDR3 protein and shows their most common DNA and genes. In all, the sample holds tens of thousands of distinct CDR3 sequences, and 9.5% to 10% of those were seen once. The ten largest clones capture 11% to 15% of the sample.

Sequences were derived from whole blood, sampled in connection with sensitization to the hapten diphenylcyclopropenone (DPC). The receptors were sampled from a woman in her 30s with alopecia areata. Some clones in this sample may be carry-over from other donors' samples.

This clonotype was seen once. The rearrangement links TRBV6-2 or TRBV6-3 to TRBJ2-5; 7 bases map to TRBD1. The CDR3 totals 15 residues. Germline values: CDR1 MNHEY, CDR2 SVGEGT. Unmatched junction bases numbered 6, after V lost 1 base and J lost 4 bases. CDR3 sequence (DNA): TGTGCCAGCAGTTACTTGAGGGGGCCTGGAGAGACCCAGTACTTC. Its translation is CASSYLRGPGETQYF.

The chain uses TRBV4-1 and TRBJ1-1; D is ambiguous. Trimming removed 1 base at V and 2 bases at J, with 14 bases between. The germline gives CDR1 MGHRA, CDR2 YSYEKL. This CDR3 comprises 16 residues. The CDR3 DNA reads as TGCGCCAGCAGCCAAGGGGCGGCAGATTTTAACACTGAAGCTTTCTTT. This gives the protein CASSQGAADFNTEAFF.

Comments on this clonotype: A much larger clonotype is one base distant, so this may be a read error. The V call is TRBV7-9, the J call TRBJ2-6; D unresolved. Germline values: CDR1 SEHNR, CDR2 FQNEAQ (reference sequence). The CDR3 extends over 13 amino acids. CDR3 bases: TGTGCCAGCAGCTACCCCCCAGCCAACGTCCAGACTTTC. Residues: CASSYPPANVQTF. The variable domain in full, completed from reference TRBV7-9 and TRBJ2-6, reads DTGVSQNPRHKITKRGQNVTFRCDPISEHNRLYWYRQTLGQGPEFLTYFQNEAQLEKSRLLSDRFSAERPKGSFSTLEIQRTEQGDSAMYLCASSYPPANVQTFGAGSRLTVL.

This clonotype was counted many times. Here the CDR3 reads CATSEGLAGTGELFF. As DNA, the CDR3 is TGTGCCACCAGTGAAGGTCTAGCGGGGACCGGGGAGCTGTTTTTT. V usage is TRBV24-1 and J usage is TRBJ2-2; 9 bases line up with TRBD2. Germline CDR1 reads KGHDR; CDR2 reads SFDVKD. The V and J ends lost 4 bases and 5 bases, in that order; junction bases with no gene match: 4. This CDR3 has 15 amino acids.

This clonotype was seen repeatedly, ten times or more. DNA for the CDR3: TGTGCCAGCAGCTTGGGGACAGGGCGCTACGAGCAGTACTTC. Amino acid sequence: CASSLGTGRYEQYF. This chain links TRBV7-2 with TRBJ2-7, with 9 bases that match TRBD1. This CDR3 contains 14 residues. V gave up 3 bases and J gave up 3 bases; unmatched junction bases: 3. Germline V gives CDR1 SGHTA, CDR2 FQGNSA.

This clonotype was counted at least ten times. This chain links TRBV6-5 with TRBJ2-7; D is perhaps TRBD1 (6 bases). Germline values: CDR1 MNHEY, CDR2 SVGAGI. Deletions cut 10 bases from V and 4 bases from J, with 20 bases between. The CDR3 extends over 14 amino acids. The CDR3: CANSRDLRGYEQYF. In DNA, the CDR3 is TGTGCCAACAGCAGAGATCTAAGGGGGTACGAGCAGTACTTC.

The chain is built from TRBV20-1 and TRBJ2-2; possible D gene TRBD2, 5 bases. Germline V gives CDR1 DFQATT, CDR2 SNEGSKA (reference sequence). The CDR3 contains 12 residues. Trimming cost V 6 bases and J 5 bases, with 10 bases left between them. The CDR3 is CSAITGTGELFF. The CDR3 coding sequence is TGCAGTGCCATTACGGGGACCGGGGAGCTGTTTTTT.

This clonotype was seen only a few times. The chain joins TRBV14 to TRBJ1-1, with D maybe TRBD1 (5 bases). Trimming stripped 4 bases from V and 1 base from J, with 13 bases between. The CDR3 is made up of 15 amino acids. Per germline, CDR1 SGHDN and CDR2 FVKESK. CDR3 residues: CASSLLPGGNTEAFF. CDR3 nucleotide sequence: TGTGCCAGCAGCCTCCTACCGGGGGGGAACACTGAAGCTTTCTTT.

This clonotype was counted ten times or more. CDR3 in DNA: TGCAGTGCCGGCGTGCATAAGAACACTGAAGCTTTCTTT. Its translation is CSAGVHKNTEAFF. The rearrangement links TRBV20-1 to TRBJ1-1; D gene ambiguous. This CDR3 has 13 residues. CDR1 is DFQATT and CDR2 is SNEGSKA in the germline V gene (reference sequence). Trimming took 6 bases from V and 1 from J, leaving 12 bases between them.

This clonotype was recorded many times. The chain uses TRBV7-2 and TRBJ2-5, with 13 bases that match TRBD2. Trimming cost V 5 bases and J 5 bases; bases outside gene matches: 14. Looked up from germline, CDR1 is SGHTA and CDR2 is FQGNSA. CDR3 length: 18 residues. CDR3 DNA: TGTGCCAGCAGCCAGACGCCCCAGGGACTAGCGGGGAGGGAGACCCAGTACTTC. Protein product: CASSQTPQGLAGRETQYF.

This chain uses TRBV7-9 with TRBJ2-3; 12 positions agree with TRBD2. The germline gives CDR1 SEHNR, CDR2 FQNEAQ (reference sequence). The CDR3 sequence is 15 residues long. V shed 5 bases and J 3 bases; nucleotides not matched to a gene: 3. CDR3 DNA sequence: TGTGCCAGCAGCACCGGGACTAGCGGGACAGATACGCAGTATTTT. Amino acids: CASSTGTSGTDTQYF.

This clonotype came up a few times. The genes are TRBV4-2 and TRBJ2-6; no clear D gene. V lost 8 bases to trimming and J lost 9 bases, with 2 bases between them. Germline CDR1 reads LGHNA; CDR2 reads YNFKEQ. The CDR3 is 9 residues long. The CDR3 sequence is CASDNVLTF. The CDR3 DNA reads as TGTGCCAGCGACAACGTCCTGACTTTC.

This sequence joins TRBV7-9 and TRBJ2-2; possibly TRBD2 for D (6 bases). Deletions cut 3 bases from V and 11 bases from J, with 10 bases between. Germline V gives CDR1 SEHNR, CDR2 FQNEAQ (reference sequence). The CDR3 has 12 residues. CDR3 DNA: TGTGCCAGCAGCTTTGCCGGGAGTGAGCTGTTTTTT. It is translated as CASSFAGSELFF.

This chain links TRBV5-1 with TRBJ2-7, with no clear D. CDR3 length equals 14 residues. Trimming shortened V by 2 bases and J by 1 base, and 10 bases separated the two germline ends. The germline gives CDR1 SGHRS, CDR2 YFSETQ. The CDR3 sequence: CASSLGPGSYEQYF. As DNA, the CDR3 is TGCGCCAGCAGCTTAGGCCCGGGTTCCTACGAGCAGTACTTC.

The chain recombines TRBV7-2 with TRBJ2-5, with D possibly being TRBD1 or TRBD2 (6 bases each). CDR1 is SGHTA and CDR2 is FQGNSA in the germline V gene. The CDR3 totals 19 residues. V was cut by 4 bases and J by 2 bases, with 26 bases left in between. The CDR3 DNA reads as TGTGCCAGCAGCTCTAGGCGGGGAGGACGGGGGCCGTTACAAGAGACCCAGTACTTC. The encoded protein is CASSSRRGGRGPLQETQYF.

V is TRBV20-1 and J is TRBJ2-2, with TRBD1 matching 7 bases. The trim removed 3 bases at V and 5 bases at J, leaving 9 bases unmatched. Per germline, CDR1 DFQATT and CDR2 SNEGSKA (reference sequence). The CDR3 is 15 residues long. The CDR3 spells CSASKGAHATGELFF. The CDR3 coding sequence is TGCAGTGCTAGTAAGGGGGCCCACGCTACCGGGGAGCTGTTTTTT.

Ten or more counts support this clonotype. The genes are TRBV11-2 and TRBJ2-3, with TRBD1 identical over 7 bases. CDR1 is SGHAT, CDR2 FQNNGV, per germline. With 5 bases clipped from V and 6 bases from J, the junction kept 14 bases outside the gene matches. The length of the CDR3 is 16 residues. The CDR3 DNA sequence: TGTGCCAGCAGCCAAAACAGGGGATTTACAAGGGATACGCAGTATTTT. Its protein is CASSQNRGFTRDTQYF. Using reference TRBV11-2 and TRBJ2-3 for the parts outside the CDR3, the full variable domain is EAGVAQSPRYKIIEKRQSVAFWCNPISGHATLYWYQQILGQGPKLLIQFQNNGVVDDSQLPKDRFSAERLKGVDSTLKIQPAKLEDSAVYLCASSQNRGFTRDTQYFGPGTRLTVL.

CDR3 in amino acids: CASSLARGREQFF. For the CDR3, the DNA is TGTGCCAGCAGCTTGGCCAGGGGCCGCGAGCAGTTCTTC. The chain is built from TRBV5-4 and TRBJ2-1; tentative D call: TRBD1 (6 bases). CDR1 SGHNT and CDR2 YYREEE come from the germline V gene (reference sequence). The CDR3 runs 13 residues. V shed 0 bases and J shed 10 bases, with 11 bases lying between them.

This sequence joins TRBV15 and TRBJ1-6; 7 nucleotides match TRBD1. The CDR3 totals 16 residues. Germline V CDR1 and CDR2: LNHNV, YYDKDF (reference sequence). The V segment lost 5 bases and the J segment 7 bases; nucleotides outside the gene matches: 11. The chain's CDR3 is CATSRDSLSVNSPLHF. The CDR3, as DNA: TGTGCCACCAGCCGGGACAGCCTCTCGGTAAATTCACCCCTCCACTTT.

The table lists this clonotype with a few counts. The gene calls are TRBV9 and TRBJ2-3, with 8 bases aligning to TRBD2. Germline values: CDR1 SGDLS, CDR2 YYNGEE. The CDR3 covers 15 residues. The V and J ends lost 0 bases and 6 bases, in that order; junction bases with no gene match: 6. The CDR3 DNA sequence: TGTGCCAGCAGCGTAGGAGGCGGGGGGCCGGATACGCAGTATTTT. Protein product: CASSVGGGGPDTQYF.

The V call is TRBV11-2, the J call TRBJ2-7; tentatively, D is TRBD1 or TRBD2 (6 bases each). The CDR3 is 15 amino acids. Trimming took 3 bases from V and 5 from J, leaving 17 bases between them. Germline V lookup: CDR1 SGHAT, CDR2 FQNNGV. The CDR3 loop is CASSFRGTGGNEQYF. The DNA of the CDR3 is TGTGCCAGCAGCTTCAGGGGCACCGGAGGGAACGAGCAGTACTTC.

A few counts support this clonotype. The J gene is TRBJ1-5, the V gene TRBV2; D is ambiguous. Trimming shortened V by 4 bases and J by 0 bases, and 10 bases separated the two germline ends. Germline V lookup: CDR1 SNHLY, CDR2 FYNNEI. The CDR3 totals 15 residues. The CDR3 DNA follows: TGTGCCAGCAGTGCACCACGGAATAGCAATCAGCCCCAGCATTTT. Translated: CASSAPRNSNQPQHF.

This chain links TRBV3-1 with TRBJ2-7; no reliable D call. The CDR3 length is 15 residues. The germline V and J ends were trimmed by 1 base and 2 bases, with 12 bases remaining between them. Germline CDR1 reads LGHDT; CDR2 reads YNNKEL (reference sequence). Here the CDR3 reads CASSQGAGVAYEQYF. The CDR3 nucleotides read TGTGCCAGCAGCCAAGGGGCAGGTGTTGCCTACGAGCAGTACTTC.

This clonotype showed up many times. The chain recombines TRBV5-1 with TRBJ2-2, with TRBD1 identical over 9 bases. CDR3 length equals 18 residues. The ends lost 3 bases at V and 1 base at J; junction bases unmatched: 10. The V gene's germline CDR1 is SGHRS and CDR2 YFSETQ. The CDR3, as DNA: TGCGCCAGCAGCTCAACAACACCGGGACAGGGGAACACCGGGGAGCTGTTTTTT. Translating gives CASSSTTPGQGNTGELFF. Drawing the rest from reference TRBV5-1 and TRBJ2-2, the complete variable domain is KAGVTQTPRYLIKTRGQQVTLSCSPISGHRSVSWYQQTPGQGLQFLFEYFSETQRNKGNFPGRFSGRQFSNSRSEMNVSTLELGDSALYLCASSSTTPGQGNTGELFFGEGSRLTVL.

This clonotype was detected many times. V and J are TRBV28 and TRBJ2-2, with 13 bases matching TRBD2. CDR1 is MDHEN, CDR2 SYDVKM, per germline. This CDR3 region has 18 residues. J lost 7 bases, V lost 2 bases, and 10 bases had no gene match. CDR3 region: CASSLRLLAGGLGGELFF. CDR3 nucleotides: TGTGCCAGCAGTTTACGCCTACTAGCGGGGGGGCTCGGCGGGGAGCTGTTTTTT.

The chain's CDR3 is CASSLQGFYEQYF. The CDR3 DNA reads as TGTGCCAGCAGCTTACAAGGTTTCTACGAGCAGTACTTC. The chain is built from TRBV7-2 and TRBJ2-7; no firm D call. V gave up 2 bases and J gave up 3 bases, with 8 bases separating them. From germline, CDR1 is SGHTA and CDR2 FQGNSA. The CDR3 sequence is 13 residues long.

This clonotype was observed at least ten times. The chain uses TRBV6-5 and TRBJ2-3, with 9 bases aligning to TRBD1. The germline CDR1 and CDR2 sequences are MNHEY and SVGAGI. The CDR3 extends over 14 amino acids. Germline trimming cut 6 bases from V and 1 base from J; bases unmatched to any gene: 2. The CDR3 reads CASSRDRGTDTQYF. The CDR3 DNA is TGTGCCAGCAGCCGGGACAGGGGCACAGATACGCAGTATTTT.

This clonotype was counted only a few times. This chain links TRBV28 with TRBJ1-4; 7 nucleotides match TRBD1. With 8 bases clipped from V and 3 bases from J, the junction kept 3 bases outside the gene matches. The CDR3 length is 13 residues. Germline V lookup: CDR1 MDHEN, CDR2 SYDVKM. The CDR3 is CASRDRANEKLFF. CDR3 nucleotides: TGTGCCAGCCGTGACAGGGCTAATGAAAAACTGTTTTTT.

V gene TRBV29-1 combines with J gene TRBJ2-1, with 9 positions matching TRBD2. Trimming at V came to 4 bases and at J to 7 bases, leaving 5 bases not matched to a gene. The germline CDR1 and CDR2 sequences are SQVTM and ANQGSEA. The CDR3 length is 13 residues. The CDR3, as DNA: TGCAGCGTTGCGGGACTAGCCGGGAATGAGCAGTTCTTC. Translating it yields CSVAGLAGNEQFF.

The V gene is TRBV7-2, the J gene TRBJ2-3, with unresolved D. This CDR3 comprises 16 residues. From germline, CDR1 is SGHTA and CDR2 FQGNSA. The V end lost 4 bases, the J end lost 5 bases, and 19 bases lay between the germline ends. The CDR3 coding sequence is TGTGCCAGCAGCTCAAATCAGCTGGGAAGGGTAGATACGCAGTATTTT. Protein product: CASSSNQLGRVDTQYF.